These 6 T cell receptor beta chains share one sample of origin, sequenced in a study of T cells in localized non-small cell lung cancer. Sequenced by immunoSEQ multiplex PCR; TCRdb stores in-frame clones only, minus some. This table holds 70,000 to 100,000 clones, under 95% found once. The material was PBMCs, obtained before any cancer treatment. These receptors were taken from a woman aged 40-70 years with stage II squamous cell lung carcinoma.

The chain combines TRBV11-2 with TRBJ2-7; TRBD1 matches at 9 bases. CDR1 is SGHAT and CDR2 is FQNNGV in the germline V gene. The CDR3 runs to 14 residues. With 7 bases clipped from V and 7 bases from J, the junction kept 11 bases outside the gene matches. CDR3 in DNA: TGTGCCAGCACCTCCGGGACAGGGAGGTATGAGCAGTACTTC. Its translation: CASTSGTGRYEQYF. Using reference TRBV11-2 and TRBJ2-7 for the parts outside the CDR3, the full variable domain is EAGVAQSPRYKIIEKRQSVAFWCNPISGHATLYWYQQILGQGPKLLIQFQNNGVVDDSQLPKDRFSAERLKGVDSTLKIQPAKLEDSAVYLCASTSGTGRYEQYFGPGTRLTVT.

Only one count was recorded for this clone. This rearrangement joins TRBV6-5 to TRBJ1-6; a possible D gene is TRBD1 (6 bases). Per the germline V gene, CDR1 is MNHEY and CDR2 is SVGAGI. Between the trimmed V and J ends, which lost 10 bases and 8 bases, there was a span of 15 bases. The CDR3 spans 13 residues. The chain's CDR3 is CAIQDSADSPLHF. CDR3 DNA sequence: TGTGCCATCCAGGACAGTGCTGATTCACCCCTCCACTTT.

The chain links TRBV6-6 to TRBJ2-3; TRBD2 is a possible D gene (6 bases). Germline V gene lookup returns CDR1 MNHNY and CDR2 SVGAGI (reference sequence). Deletions cut 2 bases from V and 5 bases from J, with 11 bases between. The CDR3 spans 14 residues. The chain's CDR3 is CASSYARGGDTQYF. CDR3 sequence (DNA): TGTGCCAGCAGTTACGCCCGGGGAGGAGATACGCAGTATTTT.

The chain combines TRBV29-1 with TRBJ1-2; TRBD1 might be the D (6 bases). Trimming removed 7 bases from V and 1 base from J, with 19 bases in between. CDR3 length: 15 residues. CDR1 SQVTM and CDR2 ANQGSEA come from the germline V gene. This CDR3 is CSAQRTGGGNYGYTF. CDR3 DNA sequence: TGCAGCGCTCAGAGGACGGGGGGCGGTAACTATGGCTACACCTTC. The whole variable domain, remainder taken from reference TRBV29-1 and TRBJ1-2, is SAVISQKPSRDICQRGTSLTIQCQVDSQVTMMFWYRQQPGQSLTLIATANQGSEATYESGFVIDKFPISRPNLTFSTLTVSNMSPEDSSIYLCSAQRTGGGNYGYTFGSGTRLTVV.

The J gene is TRBJ1-5, the V gene TRBV5-6; D may be TRBD1 (5 bases). The V and J ends lost 1 base and 4 bases respectively, with 9 bases between them. CDR1 is SGHDT and CDR2 is YYEEEE in the germline V gene. The CDR3 runs 14 residues. CDR3 protein: CASSLTGLNQPQHF. CDR3 nucleotide sequence: TGTGCCAGCAGCTTGACGGGGCTGAATCAGCCCCAGCATTTT.

The chain carries TRBV19 and TRBJ2-7, with TRBD2 matching 10 bases. With V trimmed by 7 bases and J by 5 bases, 14 bases remained unmatched. The CDR3 totals 16 residues. The V gene's germline CDR1 is LNHDA and CDR2 SQIVND (reference sequence). The CDR3 region has the DNA TGTGCCAGTACCCCGGGGCCGCTAGCGGGAGATGACGAGCAGTACTTC. Its translation is CASTPGPLAGDDEQYF.